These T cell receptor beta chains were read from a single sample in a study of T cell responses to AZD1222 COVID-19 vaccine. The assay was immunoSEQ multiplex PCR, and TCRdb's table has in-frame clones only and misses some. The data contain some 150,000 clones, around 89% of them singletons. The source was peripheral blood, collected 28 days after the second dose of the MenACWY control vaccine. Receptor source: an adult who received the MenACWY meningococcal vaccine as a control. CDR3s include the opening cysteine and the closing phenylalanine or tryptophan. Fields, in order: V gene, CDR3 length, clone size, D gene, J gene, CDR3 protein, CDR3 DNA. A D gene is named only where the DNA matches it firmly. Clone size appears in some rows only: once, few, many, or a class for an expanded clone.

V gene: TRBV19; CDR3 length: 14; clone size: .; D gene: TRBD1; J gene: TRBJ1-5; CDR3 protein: CASSKEAGGLPQHF; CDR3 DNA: TGTGCCAGTAGTAAGGAGGCAGGGGGCCTTCCCCAGCATTTT
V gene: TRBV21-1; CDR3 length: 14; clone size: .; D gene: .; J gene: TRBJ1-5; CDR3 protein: CASRDRACRQPQHF; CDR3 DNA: TGTGCCAGCAGGGACAGGGCATGCAGGCAGCCCCAGCATTTT
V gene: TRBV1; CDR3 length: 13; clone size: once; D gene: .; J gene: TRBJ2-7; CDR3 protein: CTTMWGGSDEQYF; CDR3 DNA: TGCACCACCATGTGGGGGGGCTCCGACGAGCAGTACTTC
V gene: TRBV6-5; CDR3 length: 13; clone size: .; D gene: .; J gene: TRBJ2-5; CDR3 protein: CASMDSGPQAQYF; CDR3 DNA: TGTGCCAGCATGGATAGCGGCCCCCAGGCCCAGTACTTC
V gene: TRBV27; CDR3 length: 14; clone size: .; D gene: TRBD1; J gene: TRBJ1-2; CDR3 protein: CASSSLTGWNGYTF; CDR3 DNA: TGTGCCAGCAGTTCCCTGACAGGGTGGAATGGCTACACCTTC
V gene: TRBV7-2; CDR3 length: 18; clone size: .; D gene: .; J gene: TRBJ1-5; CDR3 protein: CASSFGFLGGGGNQPQHF; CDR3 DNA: TGTGCCAGCAGCTTCGGTTTTCTTGGGGGGGGTGGCAATCAGCCCCAGCATTTT
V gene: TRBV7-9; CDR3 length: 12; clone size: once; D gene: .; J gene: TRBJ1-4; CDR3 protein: CASSFLNEKLFF; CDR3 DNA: TGTGCCAGCAGCTTTTTGAATGAAAAACTGTTTTTT
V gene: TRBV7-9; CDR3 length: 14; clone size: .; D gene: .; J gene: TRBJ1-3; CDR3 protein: CASSLLSLGNTIYF; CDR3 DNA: TGTGCCAGCAGCTTACTCAGCCTTGGAAACACCATATATTTT
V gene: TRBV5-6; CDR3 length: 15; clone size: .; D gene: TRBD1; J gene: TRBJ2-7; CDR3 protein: CASSWDRVRIYEQYF; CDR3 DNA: TGTGCCAGCAGCTGGGACAGGGTGAGAATCTACGAGCAGTACTTC
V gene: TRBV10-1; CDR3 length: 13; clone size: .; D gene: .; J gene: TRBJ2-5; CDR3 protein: CASSDELGETQYF; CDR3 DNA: TGCGCCAGCAGTGACGAGCTAGGAGAGACCCAGTACTTC
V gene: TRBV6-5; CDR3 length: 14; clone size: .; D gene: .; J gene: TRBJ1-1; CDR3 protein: CASSYSGEGTEAFF; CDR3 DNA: TGTGCCAGCAGTTACTCTGGCGAGGGCACTGAAGCTTTCTTT
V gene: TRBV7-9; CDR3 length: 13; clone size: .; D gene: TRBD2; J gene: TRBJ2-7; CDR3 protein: CASSLSVPASGDF; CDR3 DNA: TGTGCCAGCAGCTTAAGTGTACCGGCTAGCGGGGACTTC
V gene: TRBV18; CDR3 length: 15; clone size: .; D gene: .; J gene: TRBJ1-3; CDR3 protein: CASSPIQGSRNTIYF; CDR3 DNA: TGTGCCAGCTCACCTATTCAGGGAAGTAGAAACACCATATATTTT
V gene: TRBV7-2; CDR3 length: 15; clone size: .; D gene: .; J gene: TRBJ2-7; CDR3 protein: CASSLGGSASYEQYF; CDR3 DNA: TGTGCCAGCAGCTTAGGTGGGAGTGCCTCCTACGAGCAGTACTTC
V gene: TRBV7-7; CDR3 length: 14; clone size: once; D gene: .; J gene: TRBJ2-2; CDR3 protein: CASSSQGNTGELFF; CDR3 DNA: TGTGCCAGCAGCTCACAGGGAAACACCGGGGAGCTGTTTTTT
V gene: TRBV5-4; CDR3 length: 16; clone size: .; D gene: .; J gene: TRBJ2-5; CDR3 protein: CASSLDGRGGEETQYF; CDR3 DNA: TGTGCCAGCAGCTTGGATGGCAGGGGAGGAGAAGAGACCCAGTACTTC
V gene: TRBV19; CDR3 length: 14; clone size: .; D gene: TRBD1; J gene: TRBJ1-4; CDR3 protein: CASSKQGDYEKLFF; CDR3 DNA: TGTGCCAGTAGTAAACAGGGGGACTATGAAAAACTGTTTTTT
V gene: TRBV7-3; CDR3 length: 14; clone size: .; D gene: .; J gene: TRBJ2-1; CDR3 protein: CASSSGAGHNEQFF; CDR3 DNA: TGTGCCAGCAGCTCAGGGGCAGGGCACAATGAGCAGTTCTTC
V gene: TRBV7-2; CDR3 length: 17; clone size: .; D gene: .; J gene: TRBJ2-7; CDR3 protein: CASSLQSSRIPSYEQYF; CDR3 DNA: TGTGCCAGCAGCTTACAGTCTTCCCGGATACCCTCCTACGAGCAGTACTTC
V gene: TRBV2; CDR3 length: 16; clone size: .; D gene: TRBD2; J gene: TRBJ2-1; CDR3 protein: CASPIRVTSGNNEQFF; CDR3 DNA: TGTGCCAGCCCCATCCGGGTGACTAGCGGGAACAATGAGCAGTTCTTC
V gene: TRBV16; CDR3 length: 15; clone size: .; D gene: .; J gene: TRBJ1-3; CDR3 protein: CASSLRPSSGNTIYF; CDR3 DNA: TGTGCCAGCAGCCTTCGACCTTCTTCTGGAAACACCATATATTTT
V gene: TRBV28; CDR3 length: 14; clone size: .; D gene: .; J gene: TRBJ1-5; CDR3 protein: CASSPPTIKEPQHF; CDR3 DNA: TGTGCCAGCAGCCCGCCTACGATCAAGGAGCCCCAGCATTTT
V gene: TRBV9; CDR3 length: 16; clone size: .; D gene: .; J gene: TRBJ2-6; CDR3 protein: CASSVSVSSGANVLTF; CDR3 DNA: TGTGCCAGCAGCGTGTCAGTCAGCTCTGGGGCCAACGTCCTGACTTTC
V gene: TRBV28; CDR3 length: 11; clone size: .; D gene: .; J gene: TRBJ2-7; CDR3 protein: CSHQKDYEQYF; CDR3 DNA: TGCAGCCACCAAAAAGACTACGAGCAGTACTTC
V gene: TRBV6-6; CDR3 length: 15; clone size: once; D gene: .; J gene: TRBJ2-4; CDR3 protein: CASSLGDLAKNIQYF; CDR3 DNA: TGTGCCAGCAGTTTGGGGGATTTAGCCAAAAACATTCAGTACTTC
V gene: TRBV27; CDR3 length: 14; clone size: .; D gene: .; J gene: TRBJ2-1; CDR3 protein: CASSPGTSYNEQFF; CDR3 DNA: TGTGCCAGCAGTCCAGGGACTTCTTACAATGAGCAGTTCTTC
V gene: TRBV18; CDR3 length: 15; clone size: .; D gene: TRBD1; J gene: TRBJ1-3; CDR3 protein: CASSMDRTTGNTIYF; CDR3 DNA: TGTGCCAGCTCAATGGACAGGACAACTGGAAACACCATATATTTT
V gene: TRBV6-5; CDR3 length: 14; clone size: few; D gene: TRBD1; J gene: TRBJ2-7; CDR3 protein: CASNPTGSYGEQYF; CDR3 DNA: TGTGCCAGCAACCCGACAGGGTCCTACGGGGAGCAGTACTTC
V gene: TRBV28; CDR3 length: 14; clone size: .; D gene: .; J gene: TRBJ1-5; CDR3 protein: CASSKHTLNQPQHF; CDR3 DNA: TGTGCCAGCAGTAAACACACGTTGAACCAGCCCCAGCATTTT
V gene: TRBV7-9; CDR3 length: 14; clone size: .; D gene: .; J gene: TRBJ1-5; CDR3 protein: CASSFKGGHQPQHF; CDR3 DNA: TGTGCCAGCAGCTTTAAGGGGGGTCATCAGCCCCAGCATTTT
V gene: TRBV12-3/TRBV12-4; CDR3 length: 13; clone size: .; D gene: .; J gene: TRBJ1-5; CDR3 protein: CASSTSFNQPQHF; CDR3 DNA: TGTGCCAGCAGCACCAGCTTTAATCAGCCCCAGCATTTT
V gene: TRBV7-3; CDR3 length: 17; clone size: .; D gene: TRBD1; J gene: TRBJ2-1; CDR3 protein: CASSLKLGQGANNEQFF; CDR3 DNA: TGTGCCAGCAGTTTAAAATTGGGACAGGGGGCTAACAATGAGCAGTTCTTC
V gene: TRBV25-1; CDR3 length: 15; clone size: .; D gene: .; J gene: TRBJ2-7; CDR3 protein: CASSGFRDTAYEQYF; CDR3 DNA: TGTGCCAGCAGTGGTTTCCGGGACACCGCCTACGAGCAGTACTTC
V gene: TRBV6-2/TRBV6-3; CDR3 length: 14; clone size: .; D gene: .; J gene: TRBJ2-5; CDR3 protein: CASSPTAYQETQYF; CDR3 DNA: TGTGCCAGCAGTCCGACAGCGTACCAAGAGACCCAGTACTTC
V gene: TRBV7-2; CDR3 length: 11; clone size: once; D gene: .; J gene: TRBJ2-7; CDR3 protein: CASSPGLEQYF; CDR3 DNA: TGTGCCAGCAGCCCAGGGCTCGAGCAGTACTTC
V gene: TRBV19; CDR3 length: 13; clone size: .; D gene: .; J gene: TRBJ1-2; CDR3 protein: CASSIEGRSGYTF; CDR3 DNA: TGTGCCAGTAGTATAGAGGGGCGGAGCGGCTACACCTTC
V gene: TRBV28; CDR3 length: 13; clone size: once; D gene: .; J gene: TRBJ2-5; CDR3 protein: CASRAQAIETQYF; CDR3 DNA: TGTGCCAGCAGAGCCCAGGCTATAGAGACCCAGTACTTC
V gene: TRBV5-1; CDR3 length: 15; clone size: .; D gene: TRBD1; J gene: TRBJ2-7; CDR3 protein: CASSVTPGQGSEQYF; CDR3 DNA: TGCGCCAGCAGCGTCACTCCGGGACAGGGGTCCGAGCAGTACTTC
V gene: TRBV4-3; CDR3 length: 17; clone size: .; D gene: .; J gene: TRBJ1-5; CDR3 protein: CASSRGAPENSNQPQHF; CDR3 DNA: TGCGCCAGCAGCCGAGGAGCCCCAGAAAATAGCAATCAGCCCCAGCATTTT
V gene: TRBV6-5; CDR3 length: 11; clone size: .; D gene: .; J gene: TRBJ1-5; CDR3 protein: CASSPRGPQHF; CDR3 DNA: TGTGCCAGCAGCCCCCGAGGGCCCCAGCATTTT
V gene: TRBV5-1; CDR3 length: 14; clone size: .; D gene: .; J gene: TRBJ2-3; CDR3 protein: CASSLDVSTDTQYF; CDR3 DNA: TGCGCCAGCAGCTTGGATGTGAGCACAGATACGCAGTATTTT
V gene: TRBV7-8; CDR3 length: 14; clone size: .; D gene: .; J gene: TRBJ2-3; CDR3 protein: CASSLVDSVDTQYF; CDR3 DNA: TGTGCCAGCAGCTTAGTTGACAGCGTAGATACGCAGTATTTT
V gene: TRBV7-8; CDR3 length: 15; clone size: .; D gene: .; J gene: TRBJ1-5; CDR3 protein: CASSLAIVGTQPQHF; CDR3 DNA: TGTGCCAGCAGCTTAGCGATAGTCGGGACCCAGCCCCAGCATTTT
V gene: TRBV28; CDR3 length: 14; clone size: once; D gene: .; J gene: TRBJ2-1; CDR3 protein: CASSLRTPGNEQFF; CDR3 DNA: TGTGCCAGCAGTTTAAGGACCCCTGGCAATGAGCAGTTCTTC
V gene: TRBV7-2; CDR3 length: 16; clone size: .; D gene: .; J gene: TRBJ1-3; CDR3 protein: CASSFADSSSGNTIYF; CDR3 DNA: TGTGCCAGCAGCTTCGCCGACAGTTCCTCTGGAAACACCATATATTTT
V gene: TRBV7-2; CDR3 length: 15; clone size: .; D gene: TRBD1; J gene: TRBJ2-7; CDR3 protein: CASSLQGQGNREQYF; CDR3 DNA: TGTGCCAGCAGCTTACAAGGACAGGGTAATCGCGAGCAGTACTTC